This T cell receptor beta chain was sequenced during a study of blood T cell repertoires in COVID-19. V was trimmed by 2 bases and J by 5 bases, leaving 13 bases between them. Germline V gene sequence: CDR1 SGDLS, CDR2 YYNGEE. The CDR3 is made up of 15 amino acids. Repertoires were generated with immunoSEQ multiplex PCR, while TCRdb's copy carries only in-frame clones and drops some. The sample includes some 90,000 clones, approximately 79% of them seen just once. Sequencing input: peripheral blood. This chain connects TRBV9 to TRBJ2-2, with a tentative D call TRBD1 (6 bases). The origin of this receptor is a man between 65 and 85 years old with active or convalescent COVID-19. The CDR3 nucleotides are TGTGCCAGCAGCGTGGAGCCAGGGGTAACCGGGGAGCTGTTTTTT. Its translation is CASSVEPGVTGELFF.